This T cell receptor (beta chain) was retrieved from a study of blood T cell repertoires in COVID-19. On the study more broadly: Spain, Italy and the United States supplied samples that represented acute and convalescent COVID-19.

This table comes from immunoSEQ multiplex PCR, and its TCRdb copy is limited to in-frame clones, with some not included. The sample lists almost 350,000 clones; approximately 89% were seen once. Per the germline V gene, CDR1 is SEHNR and CDR2 is FQNEAQ (reference sequence). V was trimmed by 2 bases and J by 0 bases, leaving 12 bases between them. This CDR3 is built from 16 residues. This chain connects TRBV7-9 to TRBJ2-3, with a possible D match to TRBD1 (5 bases). Material for sequencing was peripheral blood. The sequence was collected from an older woman with COVID-19, enrolled during active disease. The CDR3 DNA sequence: TGTGCCAGCAGCTTACAAATGGGGCTTAGCACAGATACGCAGTATTTT. Its translation is CASSLQMGLSTDTQYF.